This T cell receptor beta chain is from a study of blood T cell repertoires in COVID-19. The CDR3 contains 13 residues. Trimming cost V 4 bases and J 14 bases, with 15 bases left between them. Germline values: CDR1 LNHDA, CDR2 SQIVND (reference sequence). Libraries were prepared by immunoSEQ multiplex PCR; TCRdb keeps only in-frame clonotypes and omits some of them. The sample contains about 230,000 clones, just over 85% of which appear only once. The origin of this receptor is a man aged 50-59 years with COVID-19, enrolled during active disease. Sequenced sample: peripheral blood. This sequence joins TRBV19 and TRBJ1-6, with D possibly TRBD1 on 6 matching bases. CDR3 sequence reads: CASSTGGGRTLHF. The CDR3 region has the DNA TGTGCCAGTAGTACTGGGGGGGGGCGAACCCTCCACTTT.